This entry lists 12 T cell receptor beta chains sequenced from one sample in a study of shared clonotypes between healthy human individuals. TCRdb's table, derived via immunoSEQ multiplex PCR, lists solely in-frame clones and lacks some. The sample has some 2 million clones, roughly 94% seen once. Sequencing was performed on naive CD4+ T cells sorted from blood. Stated subset: CD45RA+ positively selected. The receptors here all came from a man aged 18 to 30 in good health.

This chain joins TRBV10-1 and TRBJ2-2; D possibly uses TRBD1 or TRBD2 (5 bases each). Trimming took off 3 bases at V and 3 bases at J, with 11 bases between the two ends. Germline V gives CDR1 WNHNN, CDR2 SYGVQD (reference sequence). This CDR3 comprises 15 residues. The CDR3, as DNA: TGCGCCAGCAGTGAAAGACGAGGGGACACCGGGGAGCTGTTTTTT. Translation: CASSERRGDTGELFF.

Comment on this clone: As the CDR3 is not closed by the conserved phenylalanine or tryptophan, this likely results from a read error. The DNA is omitted, as the CDR3 cannot be located on it reliably, and the CDR3 follows TCRdb's listing. The V call is TRBV30, the J call TRBJ1-6; the table's D call TRBD1 went unverified against the DNA. The CDR3 totals 13 residues, both ends included. From germline, CDR1 is GTSNPN and CDR2 SVGIG (reference sequence). CDR3 region: CAWGQNPGTGLRY.

The genes are TRBV6-6 and TRBJ1-2; 7 nucleotides line up with TRBD1. V was pared by 6 bases and J by 4 bases, with 14 bases of the junction left unmatched. The CDR3 has 16 residues. Germline V gives CDR1 MNHNY, CDR2 SVGAGI (reference sequence). CDR3 DNA: TGTGCCAGCAGGACAGGGACTGTAGGTACAATCTATGGCTACACCTTC. Translation gives CASRTGTVGTIYGYTF.

The chain is built from TRBV5-1 and TRBJ1-1; D call uncertain. The CDR3 runs 15 residues. Germline CDR1 and CDR2: SGHRS and YFSETQ. V was trimmed by 4 bases and J by 0 bases, leaving 13 bases between them. The CDR3 coding sequence is TGCGCCAGCAGCCCAGGTTCGGTACTGAACACTGAAGCTTTCTTT. As protein: CASSPGSVLNTEAFF.

The chain uses TRBV5-1 and TRBJ2-3; 7 positions agree with TRBD1. CDR3 size: 15 residues. V shed 2 bases and J 1 base; nucleotides not matched to a gene: 4. Germline-derived CDR1 and CDR2 are SGHRS and YFSETQ. The CDR3 loop reads CASSFSGTGTDTQYF. For the CDR3, the DNA is TGCGCCAGCAGCTTCTCCGGGACAGGCACAGATACGCAGTATTTT.

The chain carries TRBV7-9 and TRBJ2-2; TRBD1 agrees at 8 bases. The CDR3 is made up of 15 amino acids. The trim removed 5 bases at V and 4 bases at J, leaving 6 bases unmatched. The V gene's germline CDR1 is SEHNR and CDR2 FQNEAQ (reference sequence). The CDR3 nucleotides are TGTGCCAGCAGCCTCAGGGGGCTGGGCACCGGGGAGCTGTTTTTT. Its translation is CASSLRGLGTGELFF.

V and J are TRBV7-9 and TRBJ2-1; TRBD2 matches 8 bases. The CDR3 consists of 16 residues. Germline lookup yields CDR1 SEHNR and CDR2 FQNEAQ (reference sequence). With 1 base clipped from V and 9 bases from J, the junction kept 11 bases outside the gene matches. The CDR3, as DNA: TGTGCCAGCAGCTTAGGTATAGCGGGGAGACCCGCTGAGCAGTTCTTC. Amino acid sequence: CASSLGIAGRPAEQFF.

The V and J genes are TRBV19 and TRBJ1-2; D is uncertain. Between the trimmed V and J ends, which lost 4 bases and 2 bases, there was a span of 14 bases. CDR1 LNHDA and CDR2 SQIVND come from the germline V gene (reference sequence). CDR3 length: 15 amino acids. CDR3 amino acids: CASSKLAGANYGYTF. In nucleotides, the CDR3 is TGTGCCAGTAGTAAACTCGCGGGCGCCAACTATGGCTACACCTTC.

The gene calls are TRBV2 and TRBJ2-5; D is unclear. This CDR3 is 13 amino acids long. Germline CDR1 is SNHLY and CDR2 is FYNNEI. V lost 10 bases and J 1 base, leaving 13 bases between the germline ends. As DNA, the CDR3 is TGTGCCACCTCAGGACGGATCCAAGAGACCCAGTACTTC. It translates to CATSGRIQETQYF.

This sequence joins TRBV5-4 and TRBJ1-2; D is uncertain. Deletions cut 1 base from V and 2 bases from J, with 15 bases between. The CDR3 has 16 amino acids. Looked up from germline, CDR1 is SGHNT and CDR2 is YYREEE (reference sequence). CDR3 in amino acids: CASSLIEPGANYGYTF. The CDR3 DNA follows: TGTGCCAGCAGCTTGATTGAGCCAGGCGCAAACTATGGCTACACCTTC.

V is TRBV11-2 and J is TRBJ1-5, with a possible D match to TRBD1 (6 bases). Trimming cost V 5 bases and J 0 bases, with 14 bases left between them. There are 16 residues in the CDR3. Germline V lookup: CDR1 SGHAT, CDR2 FQNNGV. CDR3 nucleotides: TGTGCCAGCAGCGCAGGCGGGACAAATAGCAATCAGCCCCAGCATTTT. It yields the protein CASSAGGTNSNQPQHF.

This clone has only one observation. V and J are TRBV25-1 and TRBJ1-1; tentative D call: TRBD1 (5 bases). The CDR3 runs 14 residues. V lost 7 bases to trimming and J lost 1 base, with 13 bases between them. CDR1 and CDR2 from the germline V gene are MGHDK and SYGVNS. Here the CDR3 reads CASTTGLGNTEAFF. In DNA form, the CDR3 reads TGTGCCAGCACTACGGGGCTCGGGAACACTGAAGCTTTCTTT.